This passage covers 20 T cell receptor beta chains from one sample sequenced in a study of OX40 agonist ivuxolimab in advanced cancers. Profiling relied on immunoSEQ multiplex PCR, and the TCRdb table lists in-frame clones only, not all of them. The sample yields 65,000 to 85,000 clones, about 88% seen once. The material sequenced was CD4+ or CD8+ T cells sorted from blood, taken in a trial of the OX40 agonist ivuxolimab. These receptors came from an adult with an advanced solid tumor such as melanoma, head and neck, liver or kidney cancer.

The gene calls are TRBV4-1 and TRBJ1-2, with 7 bases identical to TRBD1. The trim removed 1 base at V and 3 bases at J, leaving 11 bases unmatched. The germline V gene encodes CDR1 MGHRA and CDR2 YSYEKL. CDR3 size: 17 residues. The CDR3 region has the DNA TGCGCCAGCAGCCAAGGAGGGCAGGGGGTATTCGACTATGGCTACACCTTC. Translating gives CASSQGGQGVFDYGYTF.

DNA of the CDR3: TGCGCCAGCAGCTTGGAGCGGGGGTCTGGAAACACCATATATTTT. Translated, it gives CASSLERGSGNTIYF. V and J are TRBV5-1 and TRBJ1-3; a possible D gene is TRBD1 (5 bases). There are 15 residues in the CDR3. Trimming removed 0 bases at V and 1 base at J, with 8 bases between. Per germline, CDR1 SGHRS and CDR2 YFSETQ.

The rearrangement links TRBV5-6 to TRBJ2-2; 8 nucleotides match TRBD1. CDR1 and CDR2 (germline): SGHDT, YYEEEE. CDR3 length: 15 amino acids. Trimming at V came to 4 bases and at J to 6 bases, leaving 8 bases not matched to a gene. The CDR3 sequence: CASSTGQGRAGELFF. CDR3 sequence (DNA): TGTGCCAGCAGCACCGGACAGGGAAGAGCCGGGGAGCTGTTTTTT.

The table lists this clone with a count of one. The rearrangement uses TRBV6-1 and TRBJ2-7, with D unclear. Germline CDR1 MNHNS, CDR2 SASEGT. Trimming stripped 3 bases from V and 2 bases from J, with 5 bases between. CDR3 length: 12 residues. The CDR3 sequence is CASSDMTYEQYF. In DNA, the CDR3 is TGTGCCAGCAGTGACATGACCTACGAGCAGTACTTC.

This clone was seen only once. The rearrangement joins TRBV7-3 to TRBJ1-2; possible D gene TRBD1, 5 bases. The CDR3 consists of 13 residues. Germline V lookup: CDR1 SGHTA, CDR2 FQGTGA. The V gene lost 5 bases and the J gene lost 3 bases, with 10 bases spanning the gap. CDR3 nucleotide sequence: TGTGCCAGCAGCCGCGGGACGGACTATGGCTACACCTTC. Encoded protein: CASSRGTDYGYTF.

The V call is TRBV2, the J call TRBJ1-2; D uncertain. Germline V CDR1 and CDR2: SNHLY, FYNNEI. CDR3 size: 13 residues. Trimming shortened V by 4 bases and J by 1 base, and 7 bases separated the two germline ends. The CDR3, as DNA: TGTGCCAGCAGTGTCGACCTTAACTATGGCTACACCTTC. As protein: CASSVDLNYGYTF.

The chain joins TRBV5-4 to TRBJ2-3; TRBD2 might be the D (5 bases). Germline loops: CDR1 SGHNT, CDR2 YYREEE (reference sequence). This CDR3 has 15 amino acids. V lost 4 bases and J lost 1, with 13 bases in between. Here the CDR3 reads CASSAPELGTDTQYF. DNA for the CDR3: TGTGCCAGCAGCGCCCCGGAACTAGGCACAGATACGCAGTATTTT. Using reference TRBV5-4 and TRBJ2-3 for the parts outside the CDR3, the full variable domain is ETGVTQSPTHLIKTRGQQVTLRCSSQSGHNTVSWYQQALGQGPQFIFQYYREEENGRGNFPPRFSGLQFPNYSSELNVNALELDDSALYLCASSAPELGTDTQYFGPGTRLTVL.

This clone appeared once. V usage is TRBV6-5 and J usage is TRBJ2-7, with 8 bases that match TRBD2. This CDR3 contains 14 residues. Unmatched junction bases numbered 6, after V lost 4 bases and J lost 4 bases. The germline V gene encodes CDR1 MNHEY and CDR2 SVGAGI. CDR3 sequence reads: CASSSAGAEYEQYF. The CDR3, as DNA: TGTGCCAGCAGTTCAGCGGGGGCGGAGTACGAGCAGTACTTC.

This CDR3 reads CASSVWTSGTDTQYF. Written as DNA, the CDR3 is TGTGCCAGCAGCGTATGGACTAGCGGCACAGATACGCAGTATTTT. V usage is TRBV9 and J usage is TRBJ2-3; 9 bases are a match to TRBD2. CDR3 length equals 15 residues. The germline V gene has CDR1 SGDLS and CDR2 YYNGEE. V shed 1 base and J 1 base; nucleotides not matched to a gene: 1. Using reference TRBV9 and TRBJ2-3 for the parts outside the CDR3, the full variable domain is DSGVTQTPKHLITATGQRVTLRCSPRSGDLSVYWYQQSLDQGLQFLIQYYNGEERAKGNILERFSAQQFPDLHSELNLSSLELGDSALYFCASSVWTSGTDTQYFGPGTRLTVL.

This clone was recorded only once. V is TRBV5-1 and J is TRBJ2-3; D gene uncertain. Trimming shortened V by 1 base and J by 4 bases, and 7 bases separated the two germline ends. The germline gives CDR1 SGHRS, CDR2 YFSETQ. The CDR3 runs to 13 residues. The DNA of the CDR3 is TGCGCCAGCAGCTTGTGGGTGGCAGATACGCAGTATTTT. Protein sequence: CASSLWVADTQYF.

This chain uses TRBV10-3 with TRBJ2-2; possible D gene TRBD2, 6 bases. V lost 7 bases and J lost 4, with 13 bases in between. The germline gives CDR1 ENHRY, CDR2 SYGVKD. There are 14 residues in the CDR3. CDR3 protein: CAIKTAGTTGELFF. For the CDR3, the DNA is TGTGCCATCAAAACGGCGGGAACCACCGGGGAGCTGTTTTTT.

The rearrangement links TRBV7-9 to TRBJ2-7; 8 bases map to TRBD2. The germline V gene encodes CDR1 SEHNR and CDR2 FQNEAQ (reference sequence). The CDR3 runs 16 residues. Unmatched junction bases numbered 14, after V lost 6 bases and J lost 4 bases. The CDR3 sequence: CASSNSGTRVGYEQYF. CDR3 nucleotides: TGTGCCAGCAGTAACTCCGGGACTAGGGTAGGTTACGAGCAGTACTTC.

This chain connects TRBV11-2 to TRBJ1-4; D may be TRBD1 (6 bases). The germline V gene encodes CDR1 SGHAT and CDR2 FQNNGV. CDR3 length: 14 residues. Trimming removed 7 bases at V and 8 bases at J, with 17 bases between. The CDR3 spells CASKVYRVHEKLFF. The DNA for the CDR3 is TGTGCCAGCAAGGTTTACAGGGTACACGAAAAACTGTTTTTT.

The genes are TRBV20-1 and TRBJ2-7; no firm D call. The CDR3 sequence is 11 residues long. V lost 2 bases to trimming and J lost 1 base, with 3 bases between them. Germline CDR1 is DFQATT and CDR2 is SNEGSKA (reference sequence). The CDR3 sequence is CSARPSYEQYF. CDR3 bases: TGCAGTGCTAGACCGTCCTACGAGCAGTACTTC.

The V gene is TRBV11-2, the J gene TRBJ1-1; TRBD1 matches 7 bases. The CDR3 contains 14 residues. Germline V gene lookup returns CDR1 SGHAT and CDR2 FQNNGV. J was trimmed by 5 bases and V by 4 bases; bases with no gene match: 7. The CDR3 region is CASSSQQGVTEAFF. For the CDR3, the DNA is TGTGCCAGCAGCTCCCAGCAGGGGGTAACTGAAGCTTTCTTT.

V and J are TRBV23-1 and TRBJ1-5; D perhaps matches TRBD1 (6 bases). TRBV23-1 is noted as an ORF with a role that remains uncertain. This CDR3 spans 15 amino acids. The V end was cut by 8 bases, the J end by 2 bases, with 16 bases between. CDR3 region: CASVQGTGGNQPQHF. The CDR3 region has the DNA TGCGCCAGCGTCCAGGGGACGGGCGGCAATCAGCCCCAGCATTTT.

The rearrangement links TRBV19 to TRBJ2-3; 9 bases match TRBD1. The CDR3 contains 15 residues. After removal of 4 bases from V and 5 bases from J, the junction contained 7 bases not matched to a gene. Germline V CDR1 and CDR2: LNHDA, SQIVND (reference sequence). In DNA form, the CDR3 reads TGTGCCAGTAGTACTCGACAGGGGGTAGGAGATACGCAGTATTTT. Translated, it gives CASSTRQGVGDTQYF.

The chain combines TRBV5-6 with TRBJ2-1, with D tentatively TRBD2 (6 bases). V dropped 7 bases and J dropped 5 bases, with 13 bases sitting between them. CDR3 length: 13 residues. The germline CDR1 and CDR2 sequences are SGHDT and YYEEEE. In DNA, the CDR3 is TGTGCCAGCGGGGGGACTTTAAACAATGAGCAGTTCTTC. Its protein is CASGGTLNNEQFF.

Only one count was recorded for this clone. The chain joins TRBV11-2 to TRBJ1-3; unclear D gene. V lost 1 base and J 0 bases, leaving 13 bases between the germline ends. There are 17 residues in the CDR3. In germline, CDR1 is SGHAT, CDR2 FQNNGV. CDR3 protein: CASSLGGWYHSGNTIYF. The CDR3 DNA is TGTGCCAGCAGCTTAGGGGGTTGGTATCACTCTGGAAACACCATATATTTT.

A remark on this clone: Distinct nucleotide sequences in the sample also encode this CDR3. This sequence joins TRBV28 and TRBJ1-2, with D possibly being TRBD1 (5 bases). Germline CDR1 is MDHEN and CDR2 is SYDVKM. CDR3 length equals 13 residues. The ends were cut back, 2 bases at V and 4 bases at J, with 8 bases in the middle. CDR3: CASSLGQGYGYTF. CDR3 nucleotide sequence: TGTGCCAGCAGTTTAGGGCAGGGCTATGGCTACACCTTC.